These T cell receptor beta chains were read from a single sample in a study of blood T cell repertoires in COVID-19. Here immunoSEQ multiplex PCR was the method, and the copy in TCRdb shows in-frame clones only, minus some. The data hold 250,000 to 300,000 clones, with approximately 91% observed a single time. Sequencing used peripheral blood. Receptor source: a woman in her 30s with COVID-19, enrolled during active disease. The CDR3 runs from the conserved cysteine through the conserved F or W. The D gene is left open where the match is weak.

J gene,D gene,V gene,CDR3 protein
TRBJ2-7,NA,TRBV24-1,CATSDRTLSEQYF
TRBJ1-2,NA,TRBV20-1,CSASFSGIGYTF
TRBJ1-1,TRBD1,TRBV9,CASSPGQGSEAFF
TRBJ1-5,TRBD1,TRBV18,CASSPPDRVDGPQHF
TRBJ2-3,TRBD1,TRBV7-3,CASSMDRGTQYF
TRBJ2-5,TRBD1,TRBV24-1,CATSDPTGGETQYF
TRBJ1-6,TRBD1,TRBV2,CASRGQSDNSPLHF
TRBJ2-1,NA,TRBV7-9,CASSLRGRDEQFF
TRBJ1-1,TRBD1,TRBV19,CATRSRDRTEAFF
TRBJ1-4,NA,TRBV7-9,CASSLAIGANEKLFF
TRBJ1-2,NA,TRBV19,CASSFSLTGPNYGYTF
TRBJ2-5,TRBD2,TRBV30,CAWSDWIAGGTGETQYF
TRBJ1-3,NA,TRBV19,CASSTYRWDNSGNTIYF
TRBJ2-7,NA,TRBV3-1/TRBV3-2,CASSQGARYEQYF
TRBJ2-1,TRBD1,TRBV29-1,CSVRQGADEQFF
TRBJ2-2,NA,TRBV11-1,CASSVDQGTGELFF
TRBJ2-3,NA,TRBV27,CASSQPPGLNTDTQYF
TRBJ2-2,NA,TRBV18,CASSPRGNGELFF
TRBJ2-3,NA,TRBV14,CASSQDGSVADTQYF
TRBJ1-1,TRBD1,TRBV4-1,CASSLGPGQAESMNTEAFF
TRBJ2-1,TRBD2,TRBV7-8,CASSLSGLAGVTNPPYNEQFF
TRBJ2-1,NA,TRBV27,CASSFFAGPYNEQFF
TRBJ1-2,TRBD1,TRBV10-3,CAISRGQGAANYGYTF
TRBJ1-2,TRBD1,TRBV27,CASSSPGQGNYGYTF
TRBJ2-7,TRBD1,TRBV20-1,CSASSPGQGSYEQYF
TRBJ2-7,NA,TRBV4-1,CASSQAGQFYEQYF
TRBJ1-2,NA,TRBV3-1/TRBV3-2,CASSQVSGDNGYTF
TRBJ2-5,TRBD1,TRBV18,CASSPISFPGQIEETQYF
TRBJ1-5,TRBD1,TRBV11-2,CASRDDREGYQPQHF
TRBJ1-1,NA,TRBV3-1/TRBV3-2,CASSQGAPNTEAFF
TRBJ1-3,NA,TRBV28,CASRNSRLSGNTIYF
TRBJ1-5,NA,TRBV7-2,CASSLAGEGGGQPQHF
TRBJ2-1,NA,TRBV30,CAWSVSGSEQFF